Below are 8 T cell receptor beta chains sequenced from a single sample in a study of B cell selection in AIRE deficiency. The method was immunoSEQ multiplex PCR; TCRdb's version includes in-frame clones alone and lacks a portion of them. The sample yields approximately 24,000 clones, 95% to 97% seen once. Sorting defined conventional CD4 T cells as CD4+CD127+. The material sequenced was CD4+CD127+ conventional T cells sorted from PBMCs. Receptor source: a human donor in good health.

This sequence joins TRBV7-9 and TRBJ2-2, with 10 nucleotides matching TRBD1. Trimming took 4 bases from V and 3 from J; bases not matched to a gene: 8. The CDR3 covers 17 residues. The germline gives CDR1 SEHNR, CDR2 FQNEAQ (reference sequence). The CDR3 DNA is TGTGCCAGCAGCTCCTCCCCCGGGACAGGGGACACCGGGGAGCTGTTTTTT. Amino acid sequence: CASSSSPGTGDTGELFF.

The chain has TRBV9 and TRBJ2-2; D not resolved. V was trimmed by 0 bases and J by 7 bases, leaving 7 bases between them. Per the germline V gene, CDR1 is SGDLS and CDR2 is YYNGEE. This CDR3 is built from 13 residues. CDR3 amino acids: CASSVVVGGELFF. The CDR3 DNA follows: TGTGCCAGCAGCGTAGTAGTCGGCGGGGAGCTGTTTTTT. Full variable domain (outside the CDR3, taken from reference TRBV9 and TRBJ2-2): DSGVTQTPKHLITATGQRVTLRCSPRSGDLSVYWYQQSLDQGLQFLIQYYNGEERAKGNILERFSAQQFPDLHSELNLSSLELGDSALYFCASSVVVGGELFFGEGSRLTVL.

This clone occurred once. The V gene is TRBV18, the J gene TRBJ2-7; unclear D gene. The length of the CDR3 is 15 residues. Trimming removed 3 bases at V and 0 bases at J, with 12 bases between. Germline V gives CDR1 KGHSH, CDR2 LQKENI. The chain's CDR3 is CASSPFTDSSYEQYF. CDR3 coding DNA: TGTGCCAGCTCACCGTTCACGGATAGCTCCTACGAGCAGTACTTC.

This CDR3 reads CASIPGAETGNTIYF. CDR3 coding DNA: TGTGCCAGCATCCCCGGGGCAGAAACTGGAAACACCATATATTTT. This rearrangement joins TRBV6-1 to TRBJ1-3, with D perhaps TRBD1 (5 bases). The CDR3 covers 15 residues. CDR1 is MNHNS and CDR2 is SASEGT in the germline V gene. V shed 7 bases and J shed 2 bases, with 15 bases lying between them.

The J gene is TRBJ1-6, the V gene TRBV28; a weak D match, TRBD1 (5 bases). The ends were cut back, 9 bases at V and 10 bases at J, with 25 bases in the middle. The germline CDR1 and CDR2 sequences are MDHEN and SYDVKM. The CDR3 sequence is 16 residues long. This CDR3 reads CASLTGSNTIGSPLHF. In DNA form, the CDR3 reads TGTGCCAGTTTAACAGGTTCCAACACGATCGGGTCACCCCTCCACTTT. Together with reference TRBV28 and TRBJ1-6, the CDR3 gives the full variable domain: DVKVTQSSRYLVKRTGEKVFLECVQDMDHENMFWYRQDPGLGLRLIYFSYDVKMKEKGDIPEGYSVSREKKERFSLILESASTNQTSMYLCASLTGSNTIGSPLHFGNGTRLTVT.

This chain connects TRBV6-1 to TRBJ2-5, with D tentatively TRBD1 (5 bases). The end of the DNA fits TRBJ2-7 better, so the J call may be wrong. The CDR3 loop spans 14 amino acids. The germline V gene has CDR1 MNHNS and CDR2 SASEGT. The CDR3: CASSVQGWTYEQYF. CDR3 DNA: TGTGCCAGCAGTGTGCAGGGATGGACCTACGAGCAGTACTTC.

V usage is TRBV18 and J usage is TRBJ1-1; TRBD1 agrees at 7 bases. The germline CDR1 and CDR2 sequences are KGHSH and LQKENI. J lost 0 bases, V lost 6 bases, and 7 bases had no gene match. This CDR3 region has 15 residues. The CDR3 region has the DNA TGTGCCAGCTCCCCGACCGGGACAGTGAACACTGAAGCTTTCTTT. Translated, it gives CASSPTGTVNTEAFF.

Here the CDR3 reads CASSQGTPNEKLFF. As DNA, the CDR3 is TGTGCCAGCTCACAGGGGACGCCTAATGAAAAACTGTTTTTT. The rearrangement links TRBV18 to TRBJ1-4; the D gene is possibly TRBD1 (5 bases). Germline V gene data show CDR1 as KGHSH and CDR2 as LQKENI. The V gene lost 4 bases and the J gene lost 3 bases, with 9 bases spanning the gap. The CDR3 consists of 14 residues. Complete variable domain (other parts from reference TRBV18 and TRBJ1-4): NAGVMQNPRHLVRRRGQEARLRCSPMKGHSHVYWYRQLPEEGLKFMVYLQKENIIDESGMPKERFSAEFPKEGPSILRIQQVVRGDSAAYFCASSQGTPNEKLFFGSGTQLSVL.